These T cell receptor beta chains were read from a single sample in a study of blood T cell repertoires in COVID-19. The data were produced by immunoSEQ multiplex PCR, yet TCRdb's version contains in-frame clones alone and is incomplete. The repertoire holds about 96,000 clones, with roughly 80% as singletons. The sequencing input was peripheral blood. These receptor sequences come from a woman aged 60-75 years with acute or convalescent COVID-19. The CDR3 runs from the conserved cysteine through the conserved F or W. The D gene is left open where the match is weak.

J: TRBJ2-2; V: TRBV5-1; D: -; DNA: TGCGCCAGCAGCCTCCAGGCTAGCTCGAACACCGGGGAGCTGTTTTTT; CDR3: CASSLQASSNTGELFF
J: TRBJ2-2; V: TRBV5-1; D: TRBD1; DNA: TGCGCCAGCAGACTGGTGCAGGGGGCGGACACCGGGGAGCTGTTTTTT; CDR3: CASRLVQGADTGELFF
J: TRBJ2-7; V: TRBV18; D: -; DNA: TGTGCCAGCTCACCTATGCGGATGGGGCGCCTTAGCCACGAGCAGTACTTC; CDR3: CASSPMRMGRLSHEQYF
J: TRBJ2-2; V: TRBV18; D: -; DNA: TGTGCCAGCTCACTTCTCGTGCGGTTGCGGGACGACACCGGGGAGCTGTTTTTT; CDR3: CASSLLVRLRDDTGELFF
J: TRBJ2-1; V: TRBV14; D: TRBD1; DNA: TGTGCCAGCAGCCACTTTAATTATCGGGACAGCCCGAATTGGGATGAGCAGTTCTTC; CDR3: CASSHFNYRDSPNWDEQFF
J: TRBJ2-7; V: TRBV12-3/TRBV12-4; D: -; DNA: TGTGCCAGGCAGGGGCCATACGAGCAGTACTTC; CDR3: CARQGPYEQYF
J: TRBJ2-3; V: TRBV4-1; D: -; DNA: TGCGCCAGCAGCCAAGATTCAGGCACAGATACGCAGTATTTT; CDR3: CASSQDSGTDTQYF
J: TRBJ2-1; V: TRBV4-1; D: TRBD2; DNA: TGCGCCAGCAGCCCCAGCCGACTAGCGGGGGAGTACAATGAGCAGTTCTTC; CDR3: CASSPSRLAGEYNEQFF
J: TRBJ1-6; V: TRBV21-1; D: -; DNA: TGTGCAGCACCAACCCGGGACAGTCTTATTCACCCCCTCCACTTT; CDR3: CAAPTRDSLIHPLHF
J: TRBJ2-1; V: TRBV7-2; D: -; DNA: TGTGCCAGCAGCTTACCGGACAGACAAACCTACAATGAGCAGTTCTTC; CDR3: CASSLPDRQTYNEQFF
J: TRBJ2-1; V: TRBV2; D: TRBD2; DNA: TGTGCCAGCAGGCCGTTAGCGGGAAGCTCCTACAATGAGCAGTTCTTC; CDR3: CASRPLAGSSYNEQFF
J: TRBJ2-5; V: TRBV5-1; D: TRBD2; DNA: TGCGCCAGCGAGGGAACTAGCGGGCGTGGGGAGACCCAGTACTTC; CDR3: CASEGTSGRGETQYF
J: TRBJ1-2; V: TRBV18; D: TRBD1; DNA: TGTGCCAGCTCACCACAGGGGGCTGCTTTATATGGCTACACCTTC; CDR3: CASSPQGAALYGYTF